What follows describes a single T cell receptor (beta chain). Its target is unknown. This record belongs to a study of shared clonotypes between healthy human individuals. Overall study results and limits: A generally larger estimated richness was seen in naive subsets than in memory subsets.

This table comes from immunoSEQ multiplex PCR, and its TCRdb copy is limited to in-frame clones, with some not included. The repertoire holds a few million clones, over 85% seen once, with 0.35% to 0.45% in the top ten. Trimming took off 3 bases at V and 3 bases at J, with 8 bases between the two ends. CDR1 MDHEN and CDR2 SYDVKM come from the germline V gene. There are 13 residues in the CDR3. The sequence derives from a man in his late teens or twenties in good health. Some clones in this sample may be carry-over from other donors' samples. The sample consisted of naive CD4+ T cells from PBMCs. Subset noted: CD45RA+ positively selected. The chain uses TRBV28 and TRBJ1-2; no firm D call. Written as DNA, the CDR3 is TGTGCCAGCAGTTTCGGCACTTACTATGGCTACACCTTC. It translates to CASSFGTYYGYTF.